This TCR beta chain was recorded in a study of T cell responses to AZD1222 COVID-19 vaccine. Study at large: Pooled samples include second doses given at about 4 or 12 weeks.

Clones were sequenced by immunoSEQ multiplex PCR, and TCRdb holds only the in-frame ones, with some missing. The data hold some 97,000 clones, with just under 90% observed a single time. Study-wide results and limits: Elevations in Spike-specific TCR breadth and depth followed administration of two AZD1222 doses.

V was clipped by 7 bases and J by 0 bases, with 15 bases between them. From germline, CDR1 is SGHTA and CDR2 FQGNSA. The CDR3 length is 15 residues. A word on this clone: Its antigen is not identified.

The sequence came from an adult in good health. The rearrangement links TRBV7-2 to TRBJ1-1, with a weak D call TRBD1 (5 bases). The material sequenced was peripheral blood, taken on day 0 of AZD1222 vaccination. The CDR3 DNA reads as TGTGCCAGCAACCGGGGGGGTGGCATGAACACTGAAGCTTTCTTT. As protein: CASNRGGGMNTEAFF.